This passage covers 25 T cell receptor beta chains from one sample sequenced in a study of blood T cell repertoires in COVID-19. The repertoire was sequenced with immunoSEQ multiplex PCR; TCRdb's copy has only in-frame clones and lacks some. The table includes 90,000 to 130,000 clones, roughly four fifths detected once. Material for sequencing was peripheral blood. These TCRs come from a woman aged 55-70 years with acute or convalescent COVID-19.

The chain links TRBV6-2 or TRBV6-3 to TRBJ2-2; tentatively, D is TRBD1 (5 bases). Trimming removed 5 bases at V and 8 bases at J, with 6 bases between. The CDR3 extends over 11 amino acids. Germline CDR1 is MNHEY and CDR2 is SVGEGT. The CDR3 spells CASSQGGELFF. The CDR3 DNA sequence: TGTGCCAGCAGTCAGGGTGGGGAGCTGTTTTTT.

The chain uses TRBV2 and TRBJ2-5; unclear D gene. This CDR3 has 13 residues. Trimming pared 4 bases from V and 5 bases from J, leaving 11 bases between. CDR1 is SNHLY and CDR2 is FYNNEI in the germline V gene. The CDR3 here is CASSGQLEETQYF. CDR3 nucleotide sequence: TGTGCCAGCAGTGGTCAACTTGAGGAGACCCAGTACTTC.

The V gene is TRBV19, the J gene TRBJ2-1; no clear D gene. The ends were cut back, 2 bases at V and 4 bases at J, with 12 bases in the middle. Germline values: CDR1 LNHDA, CDR2 SQIVND (reference sequence). CDR3 size: 15 residues. The CDR3 bases are TGTGCCAGTAGTATATCCCTTTCCGGGTACAATGAGCAGTTCTTC. Translation: CASSISLSGYNEQFF.

The V gene is TRBV2, the J gene TRBJ1-1, with D tentatively TRBD1 (6 bases). The CDR3 extends over 21 amino acids. V gave up 1 base and J gave up 6 bases, with 33 bases separating them. Germline loops: CDR1 SNHLY, CDR2 FYNNEI. CDR3: CASSEEAGVALEGWDPSEAFF. The CDR3 nucleotides read TGTGCCAGCAGTGAAGAGGCAGGGGTCGCCCTTGAGGGCTGGGACCCGTCTGAAGCTTTCTTT.

This chain connects TRBV5-1 to TRBJ1-2; D gene unclear. The CDR3 totals 13 residues. The ends were cut back, 0 bases at V and 3 bases at J, with 6 bases in the middle. Germline values: CDR1 SGHRS, CDR2 YFSETQ. In DNA form, the CDR3 reads TGCGCCAGCAGCTTGGGTCGGGACTATGGCTACACCTTC. Its protein product is CASSLGRDYGYTF.

The chain combines TRBV4-2 with TRBJ1-6; unclear D gene. The CDR3 extends over 16 amino acids. The V end was cut by 0 bases, the J end by 0 bases, with 6 bases between. Germline-derived CDR1 and CDR2 are LGHNA and YNFKEQ. The CDR3 nucleotides are TGTGCCAGCAGCCAAGAAGCAGGCTCCTATAATTCACCCCTCCACTTT. Its translation is CASSQEAGSYNSPLHF.

The J gene is TRBJ1-1, the V gene TRBV9; D gene unclear. Trimming stripped 0 bases from V and 6 bases from J, with 9 bases between. This CDR3 contains 13 residues. In germline, CDR1 is SGDLS, CDR2 YYNGEE. The CDR3 nucleotides are TGTGCCAGCAGCGTAGACGAGGGTGCTGAAGCTTTCTTT. Protein sequence: CASSVDEGAEAFF.

The genes are TRBV5-1 and TRBJ2-7, with unresolved D. This CDR3 is 14 amino acids long. Trimming took 2 bases from V and 1 from J, leaving 10 bases between them. Germline V gives CDR1 SGHRS, CDR2 YFSETQ. CDR3 bases: TGCGCCAGCAGCTTCACAGAATCGTCCTACGAGCAGTACTTC. Its protein product is CASSFTESSYEQYF.

This chain joins TRBV7-9 and TRBJ2-7, with D maybe TRBD2 (6 bases). This CDR3 region has 12 residues. Trimming shortened V by 5 bases and J by 5 bases, and 10 bases separated the two germline ends. Germline assignment: CDR1 SEHNR and CDR2 FQNEAQ (reference sequence). This chain's CDR3 is CASSPTGDEQYF. CDR3 DNA: TGTGCCAGCAGCCCGACGGGGGACGAGCAGTACTTC.

The rearrangement links TRBV6-5 to TRBJ1-1, with D possibly TRBD1 on 6 matching bases. Between the trimmed V and J ends, which lost 5 bases and 7 bases, there was a span of 11 bases. Per germline, CDR1 MNHEY and CDR2 SVGAGI. The CDR3 consists of 12 residues. DNA of the CDR3: TGTGCCAGCAGTCAGGGGTTTAATGAAGCTTTCTTT. As protein: CASSQGFNEAFF.

The chain uses TRBV3-1 (or the pseudogene TRBV3-2) and TRBJ1-1, with unresolved D. This CDR3 has 13 residues. The V end lost 3 bases, the J end lost 1 base, and 6 bases lay between the germline ends. The V gene's germline CDR1 is LGHDT and CDR2 YNNKEL (reference sequence). CDR3 bases: TGTGCCAGCAGCCATGAGGGGAACACTGAAGCTTTCTTT. Encoded protein: CASSHEGNTEAFF.

The chain uses TRBV6-5 and TRBJ2-7; weak D call: TRBD1 (6 bases). Germline V gene data show CDR1 as MNHEY and CDR2 as SVGAGI. The CDR3 is 14 residues long. V was clipped by 6 bases and J by 3 bases, with 15 bases between them. The CDR3 nucleotides read TGTGCCAGCAGGGCGCGACAGGTATACTACGAGCAGTACTTC. It encodes CASRARQVYYEQYF.

The CDR3: CASSFAEGLSNQPQHF. DNA of the CDR3: TGTGCCAGCAGCTTTGCAGAGGGCCTTAGCAATCAGCCCCAGCATTTT. The chain joins TRBV5-5 to TRBJ1-5, with D hard to call. The V end was cut by 2 bases, the J end by 0 bases, with 12 bases between. This CDR3 is built from 16 residues. CDR1 is SGHKS and CDR2 is YYEKEE in the germline V gene (reference sequence). Based on the CDR3 plus reference TRBV5-5 and TRBJ1-5, the full variable domain is DAGVTQSPTHLIKTRGQQVTLRCSPISGHKSVSWYQQVLGQGPQFIFQYYEKEERGRGNFPDRFSARQFPNYSSELNVNALLLGDSALYLCASSFAEGLSNQPQHFGDGTRLSIL.

The chain employs TRBV4-2 and TRBJ2-1; no definite D call. This CDR3 has 16 amino acids. Germline CDR1 reads LGHNA; CDR2 reads YNFKEQ. V lost 0 bases and J lost 5, with 14 bases in between. The CDR3 DNA is TGTGCCAGCAGCCAAGATAGCAAAAGCATAGACAATGAGCAGTTCTTC. It codes for CASSQDSKSIDNEQFF.

This chain uses TRBV19 with TRBJ1-1; D gene unclear. Germline CDR1 reads LNHDA; CDR2 reads SQIVND (reference sequence). The CDR3 totals 13 residues. V lost 3 bases, J lost 5 bases, and 10 bases lay in between. The CDR3 DNA follows: TGTGCCAGTAGTATCCCCCCGGGGACTGAAGCTTTCTTT. Translating it yields CASSIPPGTEAFF.

V is TRBV3-1 (or the pseudogene TRBV3-2) and J is TRBJ2-3, with 8 bases that match TRBD1. V shed 2 bases, J shed 9 bases, and the junction held 10 bases outside the gene matches. The CDR3 loop spans 15 amino acids. Germline CDR1 reads LGHDT; CDR2 reads YNNKEL (reference sequence). In DNA, the CDR3 is TGTGCCAGCAGCCAACAAACGCAGGGGGCGCAAACGCAGTATTTT. It encodes CASSQQTQGAQTQYF.

The chain links TRBV29-1 to TRBJ1-2, with D possibly TRBD1 on 6 matching bases. CDR3 length equals 14 residues. The V end was cut by 6 bases, the J end by 6 bases, with 20 bases between. CDR1 and CDR2 (germline): SQVTM, ANQGSEA. This chain's CDR3 is CSVWAGAGVDGYTF. The CDR3 nucleotides are TGCAGCGTCTGGGCGGGGGCAGGGGTCGATGGCTACACCTTC. The whole variable domain, remainder taken from reference TRBV29-1 and TRBJ1-2, is SAVISQKPSRDICQRGTSLTIQCQVDSQVTMMFWYRQQPGQSLTLIATANQGSEATYESGFVIDKFPISRPNLTFSTLTVSNMSPEDSSIYLCSVWAGAGVDGYTFGSGTRLTVV.

This clone was detected once. The J gene is TRBJ2-1, the V gene TRBV29-1, with TRBD2 matching over 8 bases. From germline, CDR1 is SQVTM and CDR2 ANQGSEA. This CDR3 has 13 amino acids. The trim removed 5 bases at V and 6 bases at J, leaving 6 bases unmatched. In nucleotides, the CDR3 is TGCAGCGTTTCCGGGACTAGTTTCAATGAGCAGTTCTTC. Its translation is CSVSGTSFNEQFF.

There are a few counts of this clone. The chain is built from TRBV7-2 and TRBJ1-2, with 7 bases matching TRBD1. The CDR3 totals 15 residues. V trimming: 0 bases; J trimming: 4 bases; junction bases outside the gene matches: 5. CDR1 and CDR2 from the germline V gene are SGHTA and FQGNSA. CDR3 in amino acids: CASSLAPGQFYGYTF. The CDR3 DNA follows: TGTGCCAGCAGCTTAGCGCCGGGACAGTTCTATGGCTACACCTTC.

V and J are TRBV9 and TRBJ1-2; TRBD1 is a possible D gene (6 bases). Germline V CDR1 and CDR2: SGDLS, YYNGEE. V was trimmed by 0 bases and J by 5 bases, leaving 14 bases between them. CDR3 size: 15 residues. This CDR3 reads CASSVAGTPLYGYTF. DNA for the CDR3: TGTGCCAGCAGCGTAGCCGGGACACCTCTTTATGGCTACACCTTC.

The chain recombines TRBV19 with TRBJ1-1, with 8 bases identical to TRBD1. After removal of 3 bases from V and 3 bases from J, the junction contained 3 bases not matched to a gene. This CDR3 contains 14 residues. CDR1 LNHDA and CDR2 SQIVND come from the germline V gene (reference sequence). CDR3 in amino acids: CASSIGQGDTEAFF. Written as DNA, the CDR3 is TGTGCCAGTAGTATCGGACAGGGCGACACTGAAGCTTTCTTT.

This clone was seen a handful of times. The rearrangement links TRBV5-1 to TRBJ1-5; 8 bases agree with TRBD1. Germline CDR1 SGHRS, CDR2 YFSETQ. J gave up 1 base and V 4 bases, and 4 bases lay outside the gene matches. The CDR3 runs to 15 residues. The CDR3 DNA is TGCGCCAGCAGCCCGACAGGGGTGAGCAATCAGCCCCAGCATTTT. It specifies CASSPTGVSNQPQHF.

The V and J genes are TRBV2 and TRBJ1-5; D gene ambiguous. CDR3 length: 14 amino acids. Looked up from germline, CDR1 is SNHLY and CDR2 is FYNNEI. Trimming took 5 bases from V and 4 from J, leaving 12 bases between them. The CDR3 DNA reads as TGTGCCAGCAGTCCGGACGGCGGGAATCAGCCCCAGCATTTT. Its translation is CASSPDGGNQPQHF.

The chain couples TRBV5-4 to TRBJ2-7; TRBD2 matches at 8 bases. V lost 10 bases and J lost 5; bases outside the gene matches: 8. The CDR3 extends over 12 amino acids. In germline, CDR1 is SGHNT, CDR2 YYREEE (reference sequence). The CDR3 here is CARKRGGDEQYF. DNA for the CDR3: TGTGCCCGCAAACGGGGGGGGGACGAGCAGTACTTC.

The genes are TRBV24-1 and TRBJ2-3, with 7 bases that match TRBD1. The CDR3 totals 15 residues. With 6 bases clipped from V and 6 bases from J, the junction kept 11 bases outside the gene matches. Germline assignment: CDR1 KGHDR and CDR2 SFDVKD. This CDR3 is CATSPLTAQGDTQYF. CDR3 DNA sequence: TGTGCCACCAGTCCCCTTACAGCACAGGGGGATACGCAGTATTTT.